The following is a TCR beta chain sequence with its context. This sample was taken from a study of control samples from healthy donors and cancer patients. Clones were read by immunoSEQ multiplex PCR, and TCRdb kept only the in-frame ones, dropping some. This table holds around 120,000 clones, around 96% found once. The CDR3 sequence is 17 residues long. Germline lookup yields CDR1 MNHNS and CDR2 SASEGT. V lost 2 bases and J lost 3, with 17 bases in between. The sequencing input was blood. The TCR originated in a man aged 25-40 years in good health. The chain recombines TRBV6-1 with TRBJ2-1, with D maybe TRBD2 (6 bases). The CDR3 here is CASSERDGGVFYNEQFF. Here the CDR3 DNA reads TGTGCCAGCAGTGAAAGGGATGGCGGGGTTTTCTACAATGAGCAGTTCTTC.